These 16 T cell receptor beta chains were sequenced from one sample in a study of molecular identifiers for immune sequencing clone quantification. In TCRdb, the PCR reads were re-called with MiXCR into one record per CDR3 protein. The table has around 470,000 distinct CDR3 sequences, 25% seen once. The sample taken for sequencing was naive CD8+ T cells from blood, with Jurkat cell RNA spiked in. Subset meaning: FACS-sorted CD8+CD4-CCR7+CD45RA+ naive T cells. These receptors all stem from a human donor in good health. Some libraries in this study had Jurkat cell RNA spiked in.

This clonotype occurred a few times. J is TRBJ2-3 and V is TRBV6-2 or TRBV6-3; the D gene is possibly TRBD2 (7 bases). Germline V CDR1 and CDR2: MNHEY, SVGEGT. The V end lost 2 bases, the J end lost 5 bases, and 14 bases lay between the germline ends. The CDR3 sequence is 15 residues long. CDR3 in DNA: TGTGCCAGCAGTTACGCCGGGGGGCGGGGAGATACGCAGTATTTT. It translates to CASSYAGGRGDTQYF.

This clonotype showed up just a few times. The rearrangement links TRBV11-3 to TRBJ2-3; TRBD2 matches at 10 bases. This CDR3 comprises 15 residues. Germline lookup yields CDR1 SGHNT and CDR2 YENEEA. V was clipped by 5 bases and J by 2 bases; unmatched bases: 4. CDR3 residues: CASSQGTSATDTQYF. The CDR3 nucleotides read TGTGCCAGCAGCCAAGGGACTAGCGCCACAGATACGCAGTATTTT. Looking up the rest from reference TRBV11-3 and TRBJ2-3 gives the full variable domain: EAGVVQSPRYKIIEKKQPVAFWCNPISGHNTLYWYLQNLGQGPELLIRYENEEAVDDSQLPKDRFSAERLKGVDSTLKIQPAELGDSAVYLCASSQGTSATDTQYFGPGTRLTVL.

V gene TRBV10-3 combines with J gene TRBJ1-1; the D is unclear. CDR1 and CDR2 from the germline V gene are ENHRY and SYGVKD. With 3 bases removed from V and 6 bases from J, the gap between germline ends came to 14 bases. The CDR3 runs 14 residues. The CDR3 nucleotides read TGTGCCATCAGTGACGGTAGTTCCGGCCCTGAAGCTTTCTTT. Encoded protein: CAISDGSSGPEAFF.

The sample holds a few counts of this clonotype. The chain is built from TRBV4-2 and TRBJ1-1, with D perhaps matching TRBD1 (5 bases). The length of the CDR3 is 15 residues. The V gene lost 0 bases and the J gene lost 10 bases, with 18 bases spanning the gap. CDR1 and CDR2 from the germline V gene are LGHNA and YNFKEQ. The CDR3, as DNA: TGTGCCAGCAGCCAAGAAGGGACGGGTGTCCCTGCAGCTTTCTTT. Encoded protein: CASSQEGTGVPAAFF.

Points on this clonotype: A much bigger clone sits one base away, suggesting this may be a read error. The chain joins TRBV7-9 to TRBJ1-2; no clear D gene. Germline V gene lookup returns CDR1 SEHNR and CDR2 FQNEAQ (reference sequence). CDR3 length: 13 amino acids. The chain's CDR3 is CAGSLETNYGYTF. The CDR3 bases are TGTGCCGGCAGCTTAGAAACTAACTATGGCTACACCTTC.

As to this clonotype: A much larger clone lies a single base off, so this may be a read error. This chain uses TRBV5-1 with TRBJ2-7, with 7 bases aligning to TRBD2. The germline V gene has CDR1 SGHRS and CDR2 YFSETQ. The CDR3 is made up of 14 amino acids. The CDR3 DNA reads TGCGCCAGCAGCTTGGCCGGGGGGTTCTACGAGCAGCACTTC. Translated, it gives CASSLAGGFYEQHF.

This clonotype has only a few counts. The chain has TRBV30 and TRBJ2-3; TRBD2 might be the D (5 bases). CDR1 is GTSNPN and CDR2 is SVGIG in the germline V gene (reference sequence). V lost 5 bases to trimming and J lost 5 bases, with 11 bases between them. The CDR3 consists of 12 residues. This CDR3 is CAWATRLDTQYF. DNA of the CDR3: TGTGCCTGGGCCACTAGGCTAGATACGCAGTATTTT.

The CDR3 loop reads CASSQYRGISSYEQYF. DNA of the CDR3: TGTGCCAGCAGCCAGTACAGGGGGATTTCATCCTACGAGCAGTACTTC. This chain connects TRBV3-2 to TRBJ2-7; the tabulated D call, TRBD1, remains unverified against the DNA. TRBV3-2 is annotated as a pseudogene. This CDR3 is 16 amino acids long.

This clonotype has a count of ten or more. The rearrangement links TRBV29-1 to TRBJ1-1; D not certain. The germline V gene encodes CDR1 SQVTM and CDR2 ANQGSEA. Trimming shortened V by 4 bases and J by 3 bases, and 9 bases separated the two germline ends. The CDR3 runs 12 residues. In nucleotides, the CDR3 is TGCAGCGTTGCGGCAGTTGACACTGAAGCTTTCTTT. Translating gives CSVAAVDTEAFF. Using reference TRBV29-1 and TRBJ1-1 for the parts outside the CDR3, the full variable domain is SAVISQKPSRDICQRGTSLTIQCQVDSQVTMMFWYRQQPGQSLTLIATANQGSEATYESGFVIDKFPISRPNLTFSTLTVSNMSPEDSSIYLCSVAAVDTEAFFGQGTRLTVV.

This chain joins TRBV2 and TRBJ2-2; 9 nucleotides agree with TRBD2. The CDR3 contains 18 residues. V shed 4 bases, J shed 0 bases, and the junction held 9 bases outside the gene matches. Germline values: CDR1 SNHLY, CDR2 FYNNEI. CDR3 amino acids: CASSVIAGESANTGELFF. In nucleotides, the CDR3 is TGTGCCAGCAGTGTAATAGCGGGAGAGAGCGCGAACACCGGGGAGCTGTTTTTT. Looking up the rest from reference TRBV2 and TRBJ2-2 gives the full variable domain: EPEVTQTPSHQVTQMGQEVILRCVPISNHLYFYWYRQILGQKVEFLVSFYNNEISEKSEIFDDQFSVERPDGSNFTLKIRSTKLEDSAMYFCASSVIAGESANTGELFFGEGSRLTVL.

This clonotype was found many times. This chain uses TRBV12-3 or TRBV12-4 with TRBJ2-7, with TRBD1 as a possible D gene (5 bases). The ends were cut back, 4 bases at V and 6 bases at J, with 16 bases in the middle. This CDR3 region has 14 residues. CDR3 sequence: CASSSVLGRVEQYF. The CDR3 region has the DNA TGTGCCAGCAGTTCGGTCCTAGGCAGGGTCGAGCAGTACTTC.

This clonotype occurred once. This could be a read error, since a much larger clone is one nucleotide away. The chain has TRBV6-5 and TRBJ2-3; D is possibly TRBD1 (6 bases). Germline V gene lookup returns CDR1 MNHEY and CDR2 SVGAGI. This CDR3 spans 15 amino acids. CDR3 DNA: TGTGTCAGCAGTTTTCGGACAGTAAGCACAGATACGCAGTATTTT. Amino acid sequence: CVSSFRTVSTDTQYF.

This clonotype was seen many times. The CDR3 region has the DNA TGCGCCAGCAGCCAAGGCCAAAATGCGTACGAGCAGTACTTC. Translating gives CASSQGQNAYEQYF. V and J are TRBV4-1 and TRBJ2-7; D gene uncertain. The CDR3 loop spans 14 amino acids. Trimming pared 1 base from V and 4 bases from J, leaving 11 bases between. Germline-derived CDR1 and CDR2 are MGHRA and YSYEKL.

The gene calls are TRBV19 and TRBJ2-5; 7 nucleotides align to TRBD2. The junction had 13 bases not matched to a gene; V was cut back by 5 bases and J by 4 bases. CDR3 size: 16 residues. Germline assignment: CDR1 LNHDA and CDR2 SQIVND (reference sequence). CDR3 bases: TGTGCCAGTAGTGGTAAGGTGCGGGGGAGTCCAGAGACCCAGTACTTC. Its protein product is CASSGKVRGSPETQYF.

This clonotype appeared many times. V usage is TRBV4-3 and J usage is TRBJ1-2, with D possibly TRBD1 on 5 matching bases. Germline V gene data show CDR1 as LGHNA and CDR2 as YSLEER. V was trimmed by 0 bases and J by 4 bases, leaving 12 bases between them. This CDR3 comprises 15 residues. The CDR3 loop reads CASSQDRTGAYGYTF. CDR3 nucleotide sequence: TGCGCCAGCAGCCAAGATCGAACAGGTGCCTATGGCTACACCTTC.

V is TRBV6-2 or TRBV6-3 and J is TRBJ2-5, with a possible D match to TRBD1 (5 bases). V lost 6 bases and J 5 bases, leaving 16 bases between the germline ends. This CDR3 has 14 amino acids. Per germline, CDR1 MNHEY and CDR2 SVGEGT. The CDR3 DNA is TGTGCCAGCAGACACCTGGGGCACCCCGAGACCCAGTACTTC. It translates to CASRHLGHPETQYF.